One sample yielded the 23 T cell receptor beta chains listed below, sequenced in a study of graft-versus-host responses after intestinal transplantation. Their antigen targets remain unknown. Produced via immunoSEQ multiplex PCR; TCRdb's table is partial and in-frame only. The sample yields tens of thousands of clones, around 90% seen once. Sequenced material: unstimulated CD8+ T cells sorted from spleen or lymph node cells, taken before transplant. These receptors all come from a human donor who was the organ donor for an intestinal transplant.

As regards this clone: Distinct nucleotide sequences in the sample also encode this CDR3. The J gene is TRBJ1-2, the V gene TRBV29-1; TRBD1 is a possible D gene (6 bases). Germline-derived CDR1 and CDR2 are SQVTM and ANQGSEA. This CDR3 is built from 13 residues. V was cut by 3 bases and J by 0 bases, with 8 bases left in between. The CDR3 spells CSVETGTNYGYTF. CDR3 nucleotides: TGCAGCGTTGAGACAGGTACTAACTATGGCTACACCTTC.

The chain links TRBV4-2 to TRBJ2-6; the D is unclear. The CDR3 sequence is 16 residues long. Trimming pared 0 bases from V and 2 bases from J, leaving 8 bases between. Germline CDR1 and CDR2: LGHNA and YNFKEQ. CDR3: CASSQDPRTGANVLTF. Written as DNA, the CDR3 is TGTGCCAGCAGCCAAGATCCCAGGACTGGGGCCAACGTCCTGACTTTC.

J is TRBJ1-1 and V is TRBV5-6; D unresolved. V was clipped by 4 bases and J by 3 bases, with 4 bases between them. This CDR3 has 11 residues. Germline CDR1 is SGHDT and CDR2 is YYEEEE. This CDR3 reads CASSQHTEAFF. In nucleotides, the CDR3 is TGTGCCAGCAGCCAACACACTGAAGCTTTCTTT.

In regard to this clone: A junction end diverges from the germline sequence, so it may reflect a read error. The CDR3 nucleotides read TGTGCCAGCAGCTTGCTTGGGGTGATCAATCAGCCCCAGCATTTT. Its protein product is CASSLLGVINQPQHF. The chain employs TRBV5-1 and TRBJ1-5; the D is unclear. The CDR3 length is 15 residues. Germline-derived CDR1 and CDR2 are SGHRS and YFSETQ. The full variable domain, its missing parts supplied by reference TRBV5-1 and TRBJ1-5, is KAGVTQTPRYLIKTRGQQVTLSCSPISGHRSVSWYQQTPGQGLQFLFEYFSETQRNKGNFPGRFSGRQFSNSRSEMNVSTLELGDSALYLCASSLLGVINQPQHFGDGTRLSIL.

V is TRBV10-3 and J is TRBJ2-7; D may be TRBD1 (5 bases). The length of the CDR3 is 14 residues. Per the germline V gene, CDR1 is ENHRY and CDR2 is SYGVKD. With 0 bases removed from V and 2 bases from J, the gap between germline ends came to 8 bases. The DNA of the CDR3 is TGTGCCATCAGTGAGTCGGGCAGGGCCTACGAGCAGTACTTC. Its protein is CAISESGRAYEQYF.

In regard to this clone: One junction end does not reproduce the germline sequence, and a read error may be involved. The chain joins TRBV6-6 to TRBJ2-1; maybe TRBD2 (7 bases). This CDR3 is 12 amino acids long. Germline V gene lookup returns CDR1 MNHNY and CDR2 SVGAGI (reference sequence). CDR3 coding DNA: TGTGCCAGCAGCTCAGTCGGGGGGCTCGAGATCTTC. Amino acids: CASSSVGGLEIF.

The rearrangement uses TRBV7-2 and TRBJ2-3; possibly TRBD2 for D (6 bases). The CDR3 is 16 residues long. Trimming shortened V by 5 bases and J by 4 bases, and 19 bases separated the two germline ends. Germline V gene data show CDR1 as SGHTA and CDR2 as FQGNSA. This chain's CDR3 is CASSPSGGDLPDTQYF. The DNA for the CDR3 is TGTGCCAGCAGCCCGTCGGGCGGGGACCTTCCAGATACGCAGTATTTT.

In this sample, this clone turned up a few times. This chain connects TRBV15 to TRBJ2-2, with D unclear. Germline-derived CDR1 and CDR2 are LNHNV and YYDKDF (reference sequence). The CDR3 is 15 amino acids. V was shortened by 3 bases and J by 0 bases, with 8 bases between the two germline ends. For the CDR3, the DNA is TGTGCCACCAGCAGTAGTATACCGAACACCGGGGAGCTGTTTTTT. It is translated as CATSSSIPNTGELFF.

The chain is built from TRBV19 and TRBJ2-7; perhaps TRBD2 as D (5 bases). The CDR3 has 14 amino acids. Between the trimmed V and J ends, which lost 3 bases and 5 bases, there was a span of 14 bases. Looked up from germline, CDR1 is LNHDA and CDR2 is SQIVND (reference sequence). The CDR3 is CASSIFGDSNEQYF. The CDR3 coding sequence is TGTGCCAGTAGTATTTTCGGGGATAGCAACGAGCAGTACTTC.

This chain joins TRBV2 and TRBJ2-2, with TRBD1 matching over 7 bases. Per germline, CDR1 SNHLY and CDR2 FYNNEI. The CDR3 extends over 14 amino acids. Losses at the gene ends were 6 bases for V and 6 bases for J; bases not matched to a gene: 7. The CDR3 spells CASRQGISPGELFF. The DNA of the CDR3 is TGTGCCAGCAGACAGGGGATCTCCCCCGGGGAGCTGTTTTTT.

V is TRBV15 and J is TRBJ1-4, with D perhaps matching TRBD1 (5 bases). This CDR3 has 15 amino acids. Germline V gene sequence: CDR1 LNHNV, CDR2 YYDKDF (reference sequence). V dropped 3 bases and J dropped 0 bases, with 8 bases sitting between them. CDR3 region: CATSSGGATNEKLFF. For the CDR3, the DNA is TGTGCCACCAGCAGTGGAGGGGCAACTAATGAAAAACTGTTTTTT.

This chain links TRBV6-4 with TRBJ2-6; no clear D gene. Looked up from germline, CDR1 is MRHNA and CDR2 is SNTAGT. The CDR3 consists of 18 residues. V lost 3 bases to trimming and J lost 5 bases, with 20 bases between them. DNA for the CDR3: TGTGCCAGCAGTGAATGGAACACACGACAAAGTCGGGCCAACGTCCTGACTTTC. Translating it yields CASSEWNTRQSRANVLTF.

This clone was observed once. The chain carries TRBV7-3 and TRBJ2-7; 7 positions agree with TRBD1. The J segment lost 5 bases and the V segment lost 5 bases, leaving 6 bases of the junction unmatched. The length of the CDR3 is 13 residues. The germline V gene encodes CDR1 SGHTA and CDR2 FQGTGA. The DNA for the CDR3 is TGTGCCAGCAGCCAAGGGACAGCTGACGAGCAGTACTTC. It translates to CASSQGTADEQYF.

The chain uses TRBV6-1 and TRBJ1-2; D gene ambiguous. The CDR3 has 14 residues. V lost 9 bases and J 3 bases, leaving 17 bases between the germline ends. The germline CDR1 and CDR2 sequences are MNHNS and SASEGT. CDR3 sequence: CASTGRGPHYGYTF. The CDR3 nucleotides are TGTGCCAGTACTGGCAGAGGACCTCACTATGGCTACACCTTC.

The chain has TRBV4-1 and TRBJ2-2; maybe TRBD2 (7 bases). Trimming cost V 4 bases and J 3 bases, with 21 bases left between them. CDR3 size: 18 residues. Germline CDR1 MGHRA, CDR2 YSYEKL. Here the CDR3 reads CASSRLSVRGAHTGELFF. In DNA, the CDR3 is TGCGCCAGCAGCCGGTTAAGTGTCCGGGGGGCGCACACCGGGGAGCTGTTTTTT.

The V and J genes are TRBV27 and TRBJ1-2, with D perhaps matching TRBD1 (5 bases). Germline CDR1 MNHEY, CDR2 SMNVEV (reference sequence). The CDR3 spans 15 residues. V lost 6 bases to trimming and J lost 5 bases, with 19 bases between them. CDR3 amino acids: CASRLGPSSLYGYTF. The CDR3 nucleotides read TGTGCCAGCAGGCTGGGGCCTTCATCCCTTTATGGCTACACCTTC.

The CDR3 DNA follows: TGTGCCAGCAGGGACGACCTCGGGGGGGACCAAGAGACCCAGTACTTC. It specifies CASRDDLGGDQETQYF. V is TRBV2 and J is TRBJ2-5; 8 bases line up with TRBD2. Germline V gene sequence: CDR1 SNHLY, CDR2 FYNNEI. Losses at the gene ends were 6 bases for V and 0 bases for J; bases not matched to a gene: 9. The CDR3 is 16 residues long.

This clone was found once. This rearrangement joins TRBV7-2 to TRBJ2-5; D not resolved. Germline-derived CDR1 and CDR2 are SGHTA and FQGNSA. The V gene lost 5 bases and the J gene lost 1 base, with 11 bases spanning the gap. The length of the CDR3 is 14 residues. The CDR3 protein is CASSESPGQETQYF. The CDR3, as DNA: TGTGCCAGCAGCGAGTCCCCAGGCCAAGAGACCCAGTACTTC.

The V call is TRBV7-8, the J call TRBJ2-1; D not resolved. The germline V gene has CDR1 SGHVS and CDR2 FQNEAQ. The CDR3 runs 13 residues. The CDR3 spells CACATGSYNEQFF. The CDR3 nucleotides are TGTGCTTGCGCTACGGGCTCCTACAATGAGCAGTTCTTC.

The chain recombines TRBV6-1 with TRBJ2-3, with D unclear. Per germline, CDR1 MNHNS and CDR2 SASEGT. The CDR3 contains 15 residues. Trimming shortened V by 6 bases and J by 2 bases, and 15 bases separated the two germline ends. CDR3 amino acids: CASSLSPLSTDTQYF. The CDR3 DNA reads as TGTGCCAGCAGCCTCAGCCCTCTATCCACAGATACGCAGTATTTT.

The chain couples TRBV30 to TRBJ1-1; D is possibly TRBD1 (5 bases). With 5 bases removed from V and 0 bases from J, the gap between germline ends came to 10 bases. The germline CDR1 and CDR2 sequences are GTSNPN and SVGIG (reference sequence). The CDR3 totals 13 residues. CDR3 bases: TGTGCCTGGGAGCCGGGGGTGAACACTGAAGCTTTCTTT. Its protein is CAWEPGVNTEAFF.

The V and J genes are TRBV29-1 and TRBJ1-2, with a weak D call TRBD1 (5 bases). CDR1 is SQVTM, CDR2 ANQGSEA, per germline. V was trimmed by 3 bases and J by 4 bases, leaving 6 bases between them. The CDR3 loop spans 11 amino acids. As DNA, the CDR3 is TGCAGCGTTGACAGGGCCTATGGCTACACCTTC. Translation: CSVDRAYGYTF. Complete variable domain (other parts from reference TRBV29-1 and TRBJ1-2): SAVISQKPSRDICQRGTSLTIQCQVDSQVTMMFWYRQQPGQSLTLIATANQGSEATYESGFVIDKFPISRPNLTFSTLTVSNMSPEDSSIYLCSVDRAYGYTFGSGTRLTVV.

The CDR3 protein is CASSFGSYEQYF. For the CDR3, the DNA is TGTGCCAGCAGCTTCGGGTCCTACGAGCAGTACTTC. V is TRBV5-5 and J is TRBJ2-7; no firm D call. The germline gives CDR1 SGHKS, CDR2 YYEKEE (reference sequence). This CDR3 is built from 12 residues. Trimming removed 2 bases at V and 1 base at J, with 4 bases between. Together with reference TRBV5-5 and TRBJ2-7, the CDR3 gives the full variable domain: DAGVTQSPTHLIKTRGQQVTLRCSPISGHKSVSWYQQVLGQGPQFIFQYYEKEERGRGNFPDRFSARQFPNYSSELNVNALLLGDSALYLCASSFGSYEQYFGPGTRLTVT.